One and the same sample provided the 18 T cell receptor beta chains below, sequenced in a study of graft-versus-host responses after intestinal transplantation. No antigen is known for these receptors. Only in-frame clones appear in the TCRdb table, and some are missing; sequencing was by immunoSEQ multiplex PCR. The table has tens of thousands of clones, approximately 96% seen once. Here the sequenced sample was unstimulated CD8+ T cells sorted from spleen or lymph node cells, taken before transplant. The receptors stem from a human donor who was the organ donor for an intestinal transplant.

This chain links TRBV4-3 with TRBJ1-3; D is uncertain. Germline values: CDR1 LGHNA, CDR2 YSLEER. V lost 0 bases to trimming and J lost 0 bases, with 15 bases between them. This CDR3 is 18 amino acids long. CDR3 bases: TGCGCCAGCAGCCAAGATCCCGACGACGGGTACTCTGGAAACACCATATATTTT. It is translated as CASSQDPDDGYSGNTIYF.

V and J are TRBV5-6 and TRBJ1-6, with D hard to call. Germline lookup yields CDR1 SGHDT and CDR2 YYEEEE. Trimming stripped 2 bases from V and 7 bases from J, with 10 bases between. The CDR3 contains 14 residues. The CDR3 protein is CASSFGAGNSPLHF. CDR3 coding DNA: TGTGCCAGCAGCTTTGGAGCCGGGAATTCACCCCTCCACTTT.

The V gene is TRBV7-8, the J gene TRBJ2-5; maybe TRBD2 (6 bases). V dropped 3 bases and J dropped 5 bases, with 16 bases sitting between them. This CDR3 has 15 amino acids. Germline V gene lookup returns CDR1 SGHVS and CDR2 FQNEAQ. CDR3 amino acids: CASSFGLSWDETQYF. Written as DNA, the CDR3 is TGTGCCAGCAGCTTCGGACTATCGTGGGATGAGACCCAGTACTTC.

This chain connects TRBV13 to TRBJ2-3; D is perhaps TRBD1 or TRBD2 (6 bases each). Trimming stripped 2 bases from V and 5 bases from J, with 11 bases between. Germline V CDR1 and CDR2: PRHDT, FYEKMQ (reference sequence). This CDR3 is built from 14 residues. The CDR3 loop reads CASSLWGAEDTQYF. The DNA of the CDR3 is TGTGCCAGCAGCTTATGGGGGGCGGAAGATACGCAGTATTTT.

The rearrangement uses TRBV21-1 and TRBJ1-6. TRBV21-1 is marked as a pseudogene. This CDR3 spans 17 amino acids. CDR3 nucleotides: TGTGCCAGCAGCAAACGGGCAAGGGGGGCGGGGGATTCACCCCTCCACTTT. Translating gives CASSKRARGAGDSPLHF.

The chain combines TRBV21-1 with TRBJ2-5. The last part of the DNA fits TRBJ2-7 better; the J call may be wrong. TRBV21-1 is termed a pseudogene. The CDR3 contains 15 residues. CDR3 amino acids: CASSGRWVNSYEQYF. For the CDR3, the DNA is TGTGCCAGCAGCGGTAGGTGGGTGAACTCCTACGAGCAGTACTTC.

The rearrangement joins TRBV15 to TRBJ2-7; either TRBD1 or TRBD2 may fit D (5 bases each). V was cut by 0 bases and J by 4 bases, with 13 bases left in between. CDR1 LNHNV and CDR2 YYDKDF come from the germline V gene (reference sequence). The CDR3 has 15 amino acids. The CDR3 loop reads CATSRDRWGWYEQYF. CDR3 coding DNA: TGTGCCACCAGCAGAGATAGGTGGGGGTGGTACGAGCAGTACTTC. The complete variable domain, with remaining parts taken from reference TRBV15 and TRBJ2-7, reads DAMVIQNPRYQVTQFGKPVTLSCSQTLNHNVMYWYQQKSSQAPKLLFHYYDKDFNNEADTPDNFQSRRPNTSFCFLDIRSPGLGDTAMYLCATSRDRWGWYEQYFGPGTRLTVT.

This chain links TRBV4-3 with TRBJ2-1; D could derive from TRBD1 or TRBD2 (6 bases each). Germline-derived CDR1 and CDR2 are LGHNA and YSLEER. The CDR3 has 14 residues. V lost 3 bases, J lost 10 bases, and 16 bases lay in between. CDR3 sequence (DNA): TGCGCCAGCAGCCATTCGGTCGGGGGCGGGGAGCAGTTCTTC. This encodes CASSHSVGGGEQFF.

This clone appeared a single time. The rearrangement uses TRBV18 and TRBJ2-4; 7 bases align to TRBD1. This CDR3 spans 14 amino acids. V was clipped by 3 bases and J by 1 base; unmatched bases: 0. The V gene's germline CDR1 is KGHSH and CDR2 LQKENI. In DNA form, the CDR3 reads TGTGCCAGCTCACCGGACAGGGCCAAAAACATTCAGTACTTC. Translating gives CASSPDRAKNIQYF. The whole variable domain, remainder taken from reference TRBV18 and TRBJ2-4, is NAGVMQNPRHLVRRRGQEARLRCSPMKGHSHVYWYRQLPEEGLKFMVYLQKENIIDESGMPKERFSAEFPKEGPSILRIQQVVRGDSAAYFCASSPDRAKNIQYFGAGTRLSVL.

The chain links TRBV11-2 to TRBJ2-7; D might be TRBD2 (6 bases). The V end lost 5 bases, the J end lost 5 bases, and 10 bases lay between the germline ends. The CDR3 is 12 amino acids. Germline CDR1 SGHAT, CDR2 FQNNGV. Here the CDR3 reads CASSGWEDEQYF. The CDR3, as DNA: TGTGCCAGCAGCGGCTGGGAGGACGAGCAGTACTTC.

The chain uses TRBV19 and TRBJ2-7; tentative D call: TRBD2 (5 bases). Trimming left V 5 bases short and J 5 bases short, with 31 bases between. This CDR3 region has 19 residues. The V gene's germline CDR1 is LNHDA and CDR2 SQIVND (reference sequence). CDR3 in amino acids: CASSVSPLQRTARGDEQYF. CDR3 in DNA: TGTGCCAGTAGTGTCTCTCCCTTACAGCGGACGGCTCGGGGTGACGAGCAGTACTTC.

The J gene is TRBJ2-7, the V gene TRBV5-1; 9 nucleotides agree with TRBD2. CDR1 SGHRS and CDR2 YFSETQ come from the germline V gene. Trimming at V came to 4 bases and at J to 5 bases, leaving 13 bases not matched to a gene. The CDR3 length is 16 residues. CDR3 in amino acids: CASSLYSGGRKNEQYF. Written as DNA, the CDR3 is TGCGCCAGCAGCCTATATAGCGGGGGACGGAAGAACGAGCAGTACTTC.

CDR3 region: CASRELAGGTDTQYF. CDR3 DNA sequence: TGTGCCAGCAGAGAACTAGCGGGGGGCACAGATACGCAGTATTTT. The genes are TRBV2 and TRBJ2-3, with 11 bases lining up with TRBD2. The V gene end was trimmed by 6 bases and the J gene end by 1 base; junction bases not matched to a gene: 3. Germline CDR1 reads SNHLY; CDR2 reads FYNNEI. There are 15 residues in the CDR3.

This clone was seen a few times. This chain joins TRBV7-2 and TRBJ1-3, with TRBD1 matching 10 bases. CDR3 length: 15 amino acids. Germline loops: CDR1 SGHTA, CDR2 FQGNSA. V dropped 2 bases and J dropped 5; count of bases not matched to a gene: 3. CDR3 bases: TGTGCCAGCAGCTTAAGACAGGGGGCTCGAAACACCATATATTTT. Translation: CASSLRQGARNTIYF.

The chain joins TRBV19 to TRBJ1-1, with a tentative D call TRBD1 (5 bases). Between the trimmed V and J ends, which lost 0 bases and 3 bases, there was a span of 11 bases. CDR3 size: 15 residues. Germline values: CDR1 LNHDA, CDR2 SQIVND (reference sequence). In DNA, the CDR3 is TGTGCCAGTAGTATAGACGGGACCCGGGACACTGAAGCTTTCTTT. Translation: CASSIDGTRDTEAFF.

The chain combines TRBV30 with TRBJ2-2; D is uncertain. The V gene's germline CDR1 is GTSNPN and CDR2 SVGIG (reference sequence). V lost 1 base and J 6 bases, leaving 3 bases between the germline ends. The CDR3 sequence is 11 residues long. CDR3 sequence (DNA): TGTGCCTGGAGTGGCCCCGGGGAGCTGTTTTTT. This sequence encodes CAWSGPGELFF. Drawing the rest from reference TRBV30 and TRBJ2-2, the complete variable domain is SQTIHQWPATLVQPVGSPLSLECTVEGTSNPNLYWYRQAAGRGLQLLFYSVGIGQISSEVPQNLSASRPQDRQFILSSKKLLLSDSGFYLCAWSGPGELFFGEGSRLTVL.

This clone occurred once. The CDR3 DNA follows: TGCAGTGCCATCCCAGAGGCCTACGTAGGAGAGCAGTACTTC. Protein product: CSAIPEAYVGEQYF. The chain is built from TRBV29-1 and TRBJ2-5, with unresolved D. This CDR3 region has 14 residues. CDR1 and CDR2 from the germline V gene are SQVTM and ANQGSEA.

This sequence joins TRBV7-9 and TRBJ2-7; D possibly corresponds to TRBD1 (5 bases). Germline V gives CDR1 SEHNR, CDR2 FQNEAQ (reference sequence). Trimming shortened V by 0 bases and J by 5 bases, and 17 bases separated the two germline ends. This CDR3 is built from 16 residues. As DNA, the CDR3 is TGTGCCAGCAGCTTAGCGCAGGGCAGACGACTCGACGAGCAGTACTTC. The encoded protein is CASSLAQGRRLDEQYF.